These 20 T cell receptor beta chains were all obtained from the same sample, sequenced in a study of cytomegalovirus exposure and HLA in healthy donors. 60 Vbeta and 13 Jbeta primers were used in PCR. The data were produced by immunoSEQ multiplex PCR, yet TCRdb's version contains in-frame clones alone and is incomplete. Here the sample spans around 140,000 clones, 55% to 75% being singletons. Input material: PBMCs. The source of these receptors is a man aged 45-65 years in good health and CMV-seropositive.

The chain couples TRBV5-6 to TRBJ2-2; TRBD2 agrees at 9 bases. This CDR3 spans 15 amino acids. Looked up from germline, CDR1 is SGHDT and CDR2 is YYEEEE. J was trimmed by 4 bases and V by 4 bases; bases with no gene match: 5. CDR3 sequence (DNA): TGTGCCAGCAGCCCAAGCGGGAGGACCACCGGGGAGCTGTTTTTT. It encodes CASSPSGRTTGELFF.

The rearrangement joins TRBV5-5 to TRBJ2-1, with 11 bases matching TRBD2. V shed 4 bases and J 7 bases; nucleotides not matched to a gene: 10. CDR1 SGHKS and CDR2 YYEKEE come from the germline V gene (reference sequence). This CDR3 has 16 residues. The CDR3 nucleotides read TGTGCCAGCAGCCCAGGAACTAGCGGGGGAAGGAATGAGCAGTTCTTC. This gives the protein CASSPGTSGGRNEQFF.

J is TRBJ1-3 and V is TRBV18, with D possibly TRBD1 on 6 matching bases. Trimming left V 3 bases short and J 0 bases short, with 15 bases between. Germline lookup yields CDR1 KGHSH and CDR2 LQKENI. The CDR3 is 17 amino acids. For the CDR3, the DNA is TGTGCCAGCTCACCCCTGGCAGGGGCCGACTCTGGAAACACCATATATTTT. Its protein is CASSPLAGADSGNTIYF.

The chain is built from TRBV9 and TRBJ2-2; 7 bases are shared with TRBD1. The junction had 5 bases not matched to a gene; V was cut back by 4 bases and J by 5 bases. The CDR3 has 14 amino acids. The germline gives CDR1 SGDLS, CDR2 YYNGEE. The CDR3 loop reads CASSLGGWTGELFF. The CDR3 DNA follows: TGTGCCAGCAGCTTAGGGGGCTGGACCGGGGAGCTGTTTTTT.

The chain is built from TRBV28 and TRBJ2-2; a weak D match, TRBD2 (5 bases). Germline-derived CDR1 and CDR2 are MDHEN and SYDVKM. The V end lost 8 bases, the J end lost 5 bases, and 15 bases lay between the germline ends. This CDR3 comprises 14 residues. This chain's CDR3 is CASHNRGLTGELFF. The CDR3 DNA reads TGTGCCAGCCATAACCGGGGTTTAACCGGGGAGCTGTTTTTT. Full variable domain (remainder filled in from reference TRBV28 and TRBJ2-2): DVKVTQSSRYLVKRTGEKVFLECVQDMDHENMFWYRQDPGLGLRLIYFSYDVKMKEKGDIPEGYSVSREKKERFSLILESASTNQTSMYLCASHNRGLTGELFFGEGSRLTVL.

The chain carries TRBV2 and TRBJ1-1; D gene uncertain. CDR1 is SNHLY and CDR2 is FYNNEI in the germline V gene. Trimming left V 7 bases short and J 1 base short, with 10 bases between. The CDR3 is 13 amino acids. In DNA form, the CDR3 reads TGTGCCAGCAACATGGGCCAGAACACTGAAGCTTTCTTT. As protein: CASNMGQNTEAFF.

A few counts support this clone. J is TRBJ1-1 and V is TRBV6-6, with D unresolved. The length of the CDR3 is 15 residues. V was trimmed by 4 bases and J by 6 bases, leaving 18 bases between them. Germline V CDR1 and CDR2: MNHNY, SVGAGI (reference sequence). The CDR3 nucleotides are TGTGCCAGCAGTTCTCACTCAGCGGCTGGGGCTGAAGCTTTCTTT. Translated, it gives CASSSHSAAGAEAFF.

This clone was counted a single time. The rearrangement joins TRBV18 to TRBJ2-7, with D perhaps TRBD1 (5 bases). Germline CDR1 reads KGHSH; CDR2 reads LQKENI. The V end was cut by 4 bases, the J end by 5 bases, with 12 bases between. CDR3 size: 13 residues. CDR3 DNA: TGTGCCAGCTCACAATCGATAGGGGACGAGCAGTACTTC. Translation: CASSQSIGDEQYF.

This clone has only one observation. Here the CDR3 reads CASSSGQGAYEQYF. CDR3 DNA sequence: TGTGCCAGCAGCTCCGGACAGGGCGCCTACGAGCAGTACTTC. The chain has TRBV7-9 and TRBJ2-7; the match to TRBD1 covers 8 bases. V dropped 4 bases and J dropped 2; count of bases not matched to a gene: 4. CDR1 and CDR2 (germline): SEHNR, FQNEAQ (reference sequence). The CDR3 has 14 residues. Complete variable domain (other parts from reference TRBV7-9 and TRBJ2-7): DTGVSQNPRHKITKRGQNVTFRCDPISEHNRLYWYRQTLGQGPEFLTYFQNEAQLEKSRLLSDRFSAERPKGSFSTLEIQRTEQGDSAMYLCASSSGQGAYEQYFGPGTRLTVT.

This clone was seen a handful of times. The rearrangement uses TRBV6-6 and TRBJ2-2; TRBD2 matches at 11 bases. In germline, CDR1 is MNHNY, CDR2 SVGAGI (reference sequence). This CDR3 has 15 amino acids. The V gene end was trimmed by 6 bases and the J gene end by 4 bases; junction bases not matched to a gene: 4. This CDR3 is CASSKTSGTTGELFF. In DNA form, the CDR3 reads TGTGCCAGCAGCAAGACTAGCGGGACCACCGGGGAGCTGTTTTTT.

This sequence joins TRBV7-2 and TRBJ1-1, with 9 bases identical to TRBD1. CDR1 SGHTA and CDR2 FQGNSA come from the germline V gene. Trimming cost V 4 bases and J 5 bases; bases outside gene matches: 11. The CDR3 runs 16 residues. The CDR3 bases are TGTGCCAGCAGCTCGGGACTACAGGGGGCGGGGACTGAAGCTTTCTTT. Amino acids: CASSSGLQGAGTEAFF.

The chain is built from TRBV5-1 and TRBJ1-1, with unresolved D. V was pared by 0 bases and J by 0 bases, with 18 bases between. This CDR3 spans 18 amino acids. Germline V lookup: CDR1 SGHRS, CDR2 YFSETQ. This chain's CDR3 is CASSLERSKRGLNTEAFF. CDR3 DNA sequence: TGCGCCAGCAGCTTGGAGCGTTCCAAGAGAGGATTGAACACTGAAGCTTTCTTT.

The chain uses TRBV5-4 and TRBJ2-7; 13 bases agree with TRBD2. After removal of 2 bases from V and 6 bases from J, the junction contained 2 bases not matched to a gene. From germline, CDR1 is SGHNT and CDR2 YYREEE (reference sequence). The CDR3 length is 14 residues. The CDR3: CASSFRLAGGEQYF. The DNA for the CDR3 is TGTGCCAGCAGCTTTAGACTAGCGGGGGGCGAGCAGTACTTC.

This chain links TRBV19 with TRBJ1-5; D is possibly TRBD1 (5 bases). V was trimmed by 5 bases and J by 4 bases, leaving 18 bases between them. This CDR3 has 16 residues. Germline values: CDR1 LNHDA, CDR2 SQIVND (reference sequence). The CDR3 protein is CASSPGWGLPNQPQHF. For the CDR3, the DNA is TGTGCCAGTAGTCCAGGATGGGGACTTCCTAATCAGCCCCAGCATTTT.

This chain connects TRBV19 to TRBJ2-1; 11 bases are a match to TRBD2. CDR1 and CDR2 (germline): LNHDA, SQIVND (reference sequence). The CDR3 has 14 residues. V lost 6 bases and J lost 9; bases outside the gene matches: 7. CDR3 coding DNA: TGTGCCAGTAGGGTAGCGGGAGGGCCCTTTGAGCAGTTCTTC. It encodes CASRVAGGPFEQFF.

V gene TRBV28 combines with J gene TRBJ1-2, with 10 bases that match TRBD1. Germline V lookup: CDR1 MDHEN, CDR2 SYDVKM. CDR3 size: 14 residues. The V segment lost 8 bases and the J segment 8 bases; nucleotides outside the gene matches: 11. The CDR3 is CASGTGALFRGYTF. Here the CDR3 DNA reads TGTGCCAGCGGGACAGGGGCACTCTTTCGAGGCTACACCTTC.

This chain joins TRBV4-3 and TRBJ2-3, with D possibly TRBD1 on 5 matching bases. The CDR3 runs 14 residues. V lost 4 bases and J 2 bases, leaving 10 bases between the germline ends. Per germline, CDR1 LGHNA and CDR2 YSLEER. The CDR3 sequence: CASSRGRYTDTQYF. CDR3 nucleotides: TGCGCCAGCAGCCGGGGCCGTTACACAGATACGCAGTATTTT.

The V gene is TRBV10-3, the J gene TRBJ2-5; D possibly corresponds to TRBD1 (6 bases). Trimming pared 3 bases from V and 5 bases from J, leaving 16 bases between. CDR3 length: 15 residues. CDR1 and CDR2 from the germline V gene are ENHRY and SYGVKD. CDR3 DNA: TGTGCCATCAGTGACTCGGCAGGGGAGTCGGAGACCCAGTACTTC. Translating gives CAISDSAGESETQYF.

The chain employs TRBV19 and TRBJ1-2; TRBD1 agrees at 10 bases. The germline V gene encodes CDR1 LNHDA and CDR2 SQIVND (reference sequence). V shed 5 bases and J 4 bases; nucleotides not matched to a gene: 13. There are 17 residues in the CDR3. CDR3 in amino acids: CASSPSGTGAMIYGYTF. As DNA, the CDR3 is TGTGCCAGTAGTCCATCCGGGACAGGGGCCATGATCTATGGCTACACCTTC.

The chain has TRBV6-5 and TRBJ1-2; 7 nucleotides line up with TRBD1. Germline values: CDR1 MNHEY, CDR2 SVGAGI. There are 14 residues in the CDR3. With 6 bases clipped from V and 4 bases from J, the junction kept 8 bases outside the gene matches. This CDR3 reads CASRNGDRTYGYTF. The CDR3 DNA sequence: TGTGCCAGCAGAAACGGGGACAGAACCTATGGCTACACCTTC.